The clone carrying this T cell receptor beta chain was seen ten or more times. Antigen unknown. This CDR3 is built from 13 residues. V was cut by 7 bases and J by 2 bases, with 11 bases left in between. The germline gives CDR1 LNHDA, CDR2 SQIVND (reference sequence). The 5'RACE template-switching step produced TCR cDNA and added a universal primer site and UMIs. MiXCR, applied by TCRdb to the 5' RACE reads, yields one record per CDR3 protein. The sample contains 110,000 to 150,000 distinct CDR3 sequences, around 6.3% of which appear only once. The data derive from a study of T cells after yellow fever vaccination. Broader study findings: CD4 and CD8 compartments shared a small share of clonotypes. Faster peaking, at day 5 versus 15, marked a secondary response that was weaker.

The chain has TRBV19 and TRBJ2-5; tentatively, D is TRBD2 (6 bases). This specimen consisted of CD4+ T cells sorted from PBMCs, obtained 10 days after the yellow fever booster vaccination. The source is a man aged 30 to 45 who received the YFV17D yellow fever vaccine. The CDR3 bases are TGTGCCAGTACGGAGCGGGCACAAGAGACCCAGTACTTC. Translating gives CASTERAQETQYF.